This entry describes one TCR beta chain. The antigen is not known. This may come from a read error, since a much larger clone is one base off. Per the germline V gene, CDR1 is MGHRA and CDR2 is YSYEKL. CDR3 length: 20 residues. V trimming: 1 base; J trimming: 5 bases; junction bases outside the gene matches: 20. The TCR library protocol was used to attach unique molecular identifiers. These identifiers were attached to individual cDNA molecules. TCRdb fed the 5' RACE reads into MiXCR, producing one record per CDR3 protein. The data show tens of thousands of distinct CDR3 sequences, around 12% seen once. This entry belongs to a study of early T cells in non-severe SARS-CoV-2 infection. Findings of the study overall: CD4 and private specificities were missed by VDJdb matching, which favored anti-spike CD8 responses.

The specimen sequenced was whole blood. V usage is TRBV4-1 and J usage is TRBJ2-3; 8 bases map to TRBD1. This clonotype originated in an adult who was a healthcare worker with PCR-confirmed SARS-CoV-2 infection or an uninfected control (not recorded which). The CDR3 DNA sequence: TGCGCCAGCAGCCAAGGGGGAGCAGGGGGCGCGGTGAGTTTTGGAGATACGCAGTATTTT. It translates to CASSQGGAGGAVSFGDTQYF.